The source of this T cell receptor (beta chain) is a study of T cell responses to AZD1222 COVID-19 vaccine. General study results and limits: The CD4 TCRs associated with vaccination extended across spike and predominated at 160-218 and 743-854. Variant regions that are unmutated are reportedly the target of nearly half of spike-specific TCRs.

Comment on this clone: The antigen remains undetermined.

The ends were cut back, 5 bases at V and 4 bases at J, with 12 bases in the middle. CDR3 length: 13 residues. The germline V gene encodes CDR1 SEHNR and CDR2 FQNEAQ (reference sequence). Sequencing used immunoSEQ multiplex PCR; TCRdb keeps in-frame clones, though not all of them. The sample shows more than 110,000 clones, approximately 83% of them seen only once. Here the sequenced sample was peripheral blood, taken on day 0 of AZD1222 vaccination. The origin of this receptor is an adult in good health. This chain uses TRBV7-9 with TRBJ2-7; D is unclear. CDR3 coding DNA: TGTGCCAGCAGCCGGCCGGGCAAATACGAGCAGTACTTC. Encoded protein: CASSRPGKYEQYF.